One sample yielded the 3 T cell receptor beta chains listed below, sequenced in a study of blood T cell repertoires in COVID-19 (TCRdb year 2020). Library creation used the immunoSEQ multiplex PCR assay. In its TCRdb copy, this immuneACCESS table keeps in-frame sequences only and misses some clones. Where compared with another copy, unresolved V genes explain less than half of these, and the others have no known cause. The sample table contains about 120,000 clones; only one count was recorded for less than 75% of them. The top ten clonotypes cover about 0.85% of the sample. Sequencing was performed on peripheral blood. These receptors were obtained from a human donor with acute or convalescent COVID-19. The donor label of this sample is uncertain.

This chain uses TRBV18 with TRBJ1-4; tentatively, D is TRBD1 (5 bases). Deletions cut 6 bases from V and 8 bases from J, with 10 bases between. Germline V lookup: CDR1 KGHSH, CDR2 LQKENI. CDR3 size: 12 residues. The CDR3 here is CASSGLSEKLFF. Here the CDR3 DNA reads TGTGCCAGCTCGGGGCTTTCCGAAAAACTGTTTTTT.

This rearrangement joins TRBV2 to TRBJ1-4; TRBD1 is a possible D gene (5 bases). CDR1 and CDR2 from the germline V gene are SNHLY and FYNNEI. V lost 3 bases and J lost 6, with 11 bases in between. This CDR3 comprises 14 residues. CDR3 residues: CASSDFREDEKLFF. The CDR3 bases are TGTGCCAGCAGTGATTTCAGGGAGGATGAAAAACTGTTTTTT.

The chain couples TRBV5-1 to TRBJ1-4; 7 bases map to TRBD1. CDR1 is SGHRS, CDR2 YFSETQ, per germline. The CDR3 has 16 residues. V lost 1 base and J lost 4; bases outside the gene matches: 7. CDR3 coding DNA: TGCGCCAGCAGCTTGAACGGACAGGCGGGTAATGAAAAACTGTTTTTT. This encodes CASSLNGQAGNEKLFF.